This note documents a single T cell receptor (beta chain) sequence. Only in-frame clones appear in the TCRdb table, and some are missing; sequencing was by immunoSEQ multiplex PCR. The profile covers fewer than 40,000 clones, with about 82% appearing a single time and 38% taken by the ten largest. This entry is derived from a study of blood T cell repertoires in COVID-19. About the study: COVID-19 samples from acute and convalescent phases originated in the United States, Italy and Spain.

The V end lost 0 bases, the J end lost 3 bases, and 13 bases lay between the germline ends. The CDR3 covers 16 residues. The germline gives CDR1 SGHTA, CDR2 FQGTGA. The rearrangement joins TRBV7-3 to TRBJ2-3; a weak D match, TRBD2 (5 bases). This receptor was taken from an elderly man with active or convalescent COVID-19. Material: peripheral blood. The CDR3 DNA is TGTGCCAGCAGCTTAACGGGAACCGGGGTGACAGATACGCAGTATTTT. As protein: CASSLTGTGVTDTQYF.